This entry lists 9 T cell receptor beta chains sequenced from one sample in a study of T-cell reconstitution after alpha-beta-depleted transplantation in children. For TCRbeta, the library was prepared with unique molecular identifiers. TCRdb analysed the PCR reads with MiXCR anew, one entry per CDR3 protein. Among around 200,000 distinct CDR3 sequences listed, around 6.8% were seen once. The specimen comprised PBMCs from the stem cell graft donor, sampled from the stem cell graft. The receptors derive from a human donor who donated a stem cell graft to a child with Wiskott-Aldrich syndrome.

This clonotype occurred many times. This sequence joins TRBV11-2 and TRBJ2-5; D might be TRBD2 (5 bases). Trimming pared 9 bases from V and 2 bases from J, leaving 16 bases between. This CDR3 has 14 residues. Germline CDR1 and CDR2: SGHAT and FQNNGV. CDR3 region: CASRPSWRQETQYF. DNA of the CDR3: TGTGCCAGTCGACCCAGTTGGAGGCAAGAGACCCAGTACTTC.

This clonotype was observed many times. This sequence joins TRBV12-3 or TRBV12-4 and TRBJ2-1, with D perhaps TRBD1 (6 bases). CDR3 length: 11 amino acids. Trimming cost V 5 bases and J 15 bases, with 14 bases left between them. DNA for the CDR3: TGTGCCAGCAGTCTTACAGGGCCGCTGTTCTTC. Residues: CASSLTGPLFF.

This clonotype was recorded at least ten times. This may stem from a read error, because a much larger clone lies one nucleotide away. CDR3 in DNA: TGTGCCAGCAGTGCGGGGGACACTGAAGCTTTCTTT. Protein: CASSAGDTEAFF. The rearrangement joins TRBV12-3 or TRBV12-4 to TRBJ1-1, with a weak D call TRBD1 (5 bases). The CDR3 has 12 residues. V was clipped by 5 bases and J by 3 bases, with 7 bases between them.

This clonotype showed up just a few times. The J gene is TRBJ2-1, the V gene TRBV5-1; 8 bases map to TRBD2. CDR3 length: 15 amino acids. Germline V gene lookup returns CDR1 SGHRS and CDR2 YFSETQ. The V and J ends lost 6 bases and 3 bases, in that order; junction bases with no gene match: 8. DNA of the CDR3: TGCGCCAGCACGTCGCGGGGGGACTTCTACAATGAGCAGTTCTTC. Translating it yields CASTSRGDFYNEQFF.

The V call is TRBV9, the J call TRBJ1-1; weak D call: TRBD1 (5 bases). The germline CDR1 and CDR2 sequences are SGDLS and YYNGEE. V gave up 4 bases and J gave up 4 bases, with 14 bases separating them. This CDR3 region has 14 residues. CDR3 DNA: TGTGCCAGCAGCTCAGAGGGGCTAAGCACTGAAGCTTTCTTT. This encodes CASSSEGLSTEAFF.

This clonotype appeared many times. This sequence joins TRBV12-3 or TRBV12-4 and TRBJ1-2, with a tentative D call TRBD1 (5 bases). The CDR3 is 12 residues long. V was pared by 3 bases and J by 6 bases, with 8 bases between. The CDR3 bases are TGTGCCAGCAGTTTTGGGGCTAATGGCTACACCTTC. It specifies CASSFGANGYTF.

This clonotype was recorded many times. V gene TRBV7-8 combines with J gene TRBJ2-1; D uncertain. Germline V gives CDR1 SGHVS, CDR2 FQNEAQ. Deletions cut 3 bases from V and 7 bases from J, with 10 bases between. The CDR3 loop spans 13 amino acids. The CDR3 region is CASSFSFDNEQFF. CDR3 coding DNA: TGTGCCAGCAGCTTTTCGTTTGATAATGAGCAGTTCTTC.

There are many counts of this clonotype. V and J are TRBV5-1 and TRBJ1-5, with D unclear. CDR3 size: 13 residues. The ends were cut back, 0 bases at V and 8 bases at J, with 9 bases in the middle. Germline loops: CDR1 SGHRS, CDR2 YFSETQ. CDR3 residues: CASSLGVGEPQHF. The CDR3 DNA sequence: TGCGCCAGCAGCTTGGGAGTCGGGGAGCCCCAGCATTTT.

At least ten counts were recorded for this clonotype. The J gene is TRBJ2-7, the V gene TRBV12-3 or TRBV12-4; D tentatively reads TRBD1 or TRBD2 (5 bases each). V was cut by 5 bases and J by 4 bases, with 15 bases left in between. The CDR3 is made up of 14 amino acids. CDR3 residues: CASSHDSRGYEQYF. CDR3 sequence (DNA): TGTGCCAGCAGTCATGACAGTCGCGGGTACGAGCAGTACTTC.